A selection of T cell receptor beta chains follows, all from one sample in a study of T cell repertoires in cytomegalovirus infection. One entry per CDR3 protein results from TCRdb running MiXCR on the reads. This sample has approximately 250,000 distinct CDR3 sequences, with approximately 9.1% found just once. The sample taken for sequencing was PBMCs. Receptor source: a human donor in good health (CMV status not recorded). Some clones in this sample may be carry-over from other donors' samples. Each CDR3 is given with its conserved first and last residue. D genes are given only for firm matches. Size is omitted from some rows. Given values are once, few, many or a class for expanded clones.

CASSLLGQPLENTEAFF	TGTGCCAGCAGCTTATTGGGACAGCCCCTCGAGAACACTGAAGCTTTCTTT	TRBD1	many	TRBJ1-1	TRBV11-2
CSARDKRALIEYGYTF	TGCAGTGCTAGAGATAAGAGAGCCCTTATCGAATATGGCTACACCTTC	.	.	TRBJ1-2	TRBV20-1
CASSLDLNTEAFF	TGTGCCAGCAGCTTGGACCTGAACACTGAAGCTTTCTTT	.	many	TRBJ1-1	TRBV5-6
CASSPQRTTNEKLFF	TGTGCCAGCAGCCCCCAGCGGACAACTAATGAAAAACTGTTTTTT	.	.	TRBJ1-4	TRBV7-2
CASSSQRGVSYEQYF	TGTGCCAGCAGCTCACAGCGGGGGGTTTCCTACGAGCAGTACTTC	TRBD2	many	TRBJ2-7	TRBV7-2
CASSLDRDATNEKLFF	TGTGCCAGCAGTTTGGACAGGGACGCAACTAATGAAAAACTGTTTTTT	TRBD1	many	TRBJ1-4	TRBV12-3/TRBV12-4
CASSYSSGTYEQYF	TGTGCCAGCAGTTACTCAAGCGGGACCTACGAGCAGTACTTC	TRBD2	few	TRBJ2-7	TRBV6-5
CASSIQGVLSEAFF	TGTGCCAGTAGTATCCAGGGGGTTCTCTCTGAAGCTTTCTTT	TRBD1	.	TRBJ1-1	TRBV19
CSGTYRGSGNTIYF	TGCAGCGGTACTTACAGGGGGTCTGGAAACACCATATATTTT	TRBD1	.	TRBJ1-3	TRBV29-1
CASSQVLGRGETQYF	TGTGCCAGCAGCCAAGTCCTGGGACGAGGAGAGACCCAGTACTTC	.	few	TRBJ2-5	TRBV14
CASSPRTSGRPDTQYF	TGTGCCAGCAGCCCACGGACTAGCGGGAGACCAGATACGCAGTATTTT	TRBD2	.	TRBJ2-3	TRBV14
CSARLAGGRDEQFF	TGCAGCGCCAGACTAGCGGGGGGGCGGGATGAGCAGTTCTTC	TRBD2	many	TRBJ2-1	TRBV29-1
CASRPGTHNTGELFF	TGTGCCAGCAGACCCGGGACACATAACACCGGGGAGCTGTTTTTT	.	few	TRBJ2-2	TRBV6-2/TRBV6-3
CASRQTRNTEAFF	TGTGCCAGCAGGCAAACTAGGAACACTGAAGCTTTCTTT	.	many	TRBJ1-1	TRBV7-8
CASSFGHREYEQYF	TGTGCCAGCAGCTTCGGCCACAGGGAGTACGAGCAGTACTTC	.	many	TRBJ2-7	TRBV7-8
CAISESTTLNTEAFF	TGTGCCATCAGTGAGTCGACAACGTTAAACACTGAAGCTTTCTTT	.	.	TRBJ1-1	TRBV10-3
CASSPTGGTGNTIYF	TGTGCCAGCAGCCCCACAGGGGGGACTGGAAACACCATATATTTT	TRBD1	many	TRBJ1-3	TRBV7-2
CASSQDNNPGELFF	TGTGCCAGCAGCCAAGATAATAACCCCGGGGAGCTGTTTTTT	.	many	TRBJ2-2	TRBV4-2
CASPNGVRNEQYF	TGTGCCAGCCCCAACGGGGTACGTAACGAGCAGTACTTC	.	many	TRBJ2-7	TRBV7-9
CASSVGLGATGEKLFF	TGTGCCAGCAGCGTGGGTCTCGGGGCTACGGGTGAAAAACTGTTTTTT	.	.	TRBJ1-4	TRBV5-3
CASSKRTGTEAFF	TGTGCCAGCAGCAAACGGACAGGGACTGAAGCTTTCTTT	TRBD1	.	TRBJ1-1	TRBV3-1
CASSSTAGRQGTFF	TGTGCCAGCAGCTCGACAGCGGGTCGGCAGGGGACTTTCTTT	.	many	TRBJ1-1	TRBV7-2
CASSFEGTINTEAFF	TGTGCCAGCAGTTTTGAGGGGACGATAAACACTGAAGCTTTCTTT	.	.	TRBJ1-1	TRBV7-2
CAISERGASPYGYTF	TGTGCCATCAGTGAGAGAGGGGCTTCCCCCTATGGCTACACCTTC	.	many	TRBJ1-2	TRBV10-3
CASSLSPDYNSPLHF	TGTGCCAGCAGCTTATCTCCCGACTATAATTCACCCCTCCACTTT	.	many	TRBJ1-6	TRBV7-8
CASSLSGLQGTEAFF	TGTGCCAGCAGTTTATCGGGCCTCCAAGGGACTGAAGCTTTCTTT	.	.	TRBJ1-1	TRBV12-3/TRBV12-4
CATSHRDQETQYF	TGTGCCACCAGCCATCGAGACCAAGAGACCCAGTACTTC	.	.	TRBJ2-5	TRBV15
CASSRATGEYNEQFF	TGCGCCAGCAGCCGCGCGACAGGGGAGTACAATGAGCAGTTCTTC	TRBD1	many	TRBJ2-1	TRBV5-1
CASRPQGARGTDTQYF	TGTGCCAGCAGACCGCAGGGGGCTCGGGGCACAGATACGCAGTATTTT	TRBD1	many	TRBJ2-3	TRBV6-1
CASSLGLRGYTF	TGTGCCAGCAGTTTAGGTCTCCGTGGCTACACCTTC	.	many	TRBJ1-2	TRBV12-3/TRBV12-4
CASRPRQGISEAFF	TGTGCCAGCAGACCTAGACAGGGGATTTCTGAAGCTTTCTTT	TRBD1	.	TRBJ1-1	TRBV27
CASEGREKLFF	TGTGCCAGCGAGGGTCGTGAAAAACTGTTTTTT	.	.	TRBJ1-4	TRBV2
CASSQERGLITEAFF	TGCGCCAGCAGCCAAGAGCGGGGGCTGATCACTGAAGCTTTCTTT	.	many	TRBJ1-1	TRBV4-1
CASSRWGTGDQPQHF	TGTGCCAGCAGCAGATGGGGGACAGGGGATCAGCCCCAGCATTTT	TRBD1	many	TRBJ1-5	TRBV5-5
CASSLASLKETQYF	TGTGCCAGCAGCTTAGCGAGCCTTAAAGAGACCCAGTACTTC	.	many	TRBJ2-5	TRBV7-2
CASSTGLGILAGRKETQYF	TGTGCCAGCAGCACTGGACTAGGTATACTAGCGGGTAGAAAAGAGACCCAGTACTTC	TRBD2	many	TRBJ2-5	TRBV7-6
CASSLGGSTNQPQHF	TGTGCCAGCAGCTTAGGAGGGTCGACAAATCAGCCCCAGCATTTT	.	many	TRBJ1-5	TRBV7-2
CASSLDGVNEKLFF	TGCGCCAGCAGCTTGGACGGCGTTAATGAAAAACTGTTTTTT	.	.	TRBJ1-4	TRBV5-1
CASSLAQYPGPSGANVLTF	TGTGCCAGCAGCTTAGCGCAGTACCCAGGGCCCTCTGGGGCCAACGTCCTGACTTTC	.	many	TRBJ2-6	TRBV7-8
CASELMPATDGEQFF	TGTGCCAGCGAACTGATGCCGGCGACAGACGGTGAGCAGTTCTTC	.	many	TRBJ2-1	TRBV7-2
CASSPRGVNEQFF	TGCGCCAGCAGTCCTCGCGGGGTCAATGAGCAGTTCTTC	.	.	TRBJ2-1	TRBV10-2
CASSLRGPVDGYTF	TGTGCCAGCAGTCTTCGGGGACCCGTGGATGGCTACACCTTC	.	.	TRBJ1-2	TRBV6-1
CASSEGVWGRLRAFF	TGTGCCAGCAGTGAAGGCGTGTGGGGGAGGTTGCGAGCTTTCTTT	.	many	TRBJ1-1	TRBV6-2/TRBV6-3
CASKERGSNQPQHF	TGTGCCAGCAAGGAGAGGGGTAGCAATCAGCCCCAGCATTTT	.	many	TRBJ1-5	TRBV28
CASNWGQENSPLHF	TGCGCCAGCAACTGGGGGCAGGAAAATTCACCCCTCCACTTT	.	.	TRBJ1-6	TRBV5-1
CASSTSGELFF	TGTGCCAGCAGTACGTCCGGGGAGCTGTTTTTT	.	many	TRBJ2-2	TRBV27
CAWSTLVGGNEQYF	TGTGCCTGGAGTACCCTGGTAGGGGGAAACGAGCAGTACTTC	.	few	TRBJ2-7	TRBV30
CASSLVRGGGGEQFF	TGTGCCAGCAGCTTAGTGAGGGGGGGGGGAGGGGAGCAGTTCTTC	.	.	TRBJ2-1	TRBV7-8
CATSRGGSNSGNTIYF	TGTGCCACCAGCAGAGGCGGGTCTAACTCTGGAAACACCATATATTTT	.	.	TRBJ1-3	TRBV15
CSARDPGNYEQYF	TGCAGTGCTAGAGACCCGGGGAACTACGAGCAGTACTTC	.	.	TRBJ2-7	TRBV20-1
CSVAKTGAGTEAFF	TGCAGCGTTGCAAAGACAGGGGCGGGTACTGAAGCTTTCTTT	TRBD1	.	TRBJ1-1	TRBV29-1
CASVGQGAINEQFF	TGTGCCAGCGTCGGACAGGGGGCAATTAATGAGCAGTTCTTC	TRBD1	.	TRBJ2-1	TRBV19
CASSHPEELIYGYTF	TGTGCCAGCAGCCACCCGGAGGAGCTAATCTATGGCTACACCTTC	.	many	TRBJ1-2	TRBV11-2
CASSLGGGINTEAFF	TGTGCCAGCAGCTTAGGTGGAGGGATAAACACTGAAGCTTTCTTT	.	.	TRBJ1-1	TRBV7-2